The 12 T cell receptor beta chains given below trace back to one sample, sequenced in a study of cytomegalovirus exposure and HLA in healthy donors. PCR used 60 Vbeta primers and 13 Jbeta primers. The data were produced by immunoSEQ multiplex PCR, yet TCRdb's version contains in-frame clones alone and is incomplete. The table has more than 95,000 clones, about 72% seen once; the top ten hold about 16%. Sequencing was performed on PBMCs. These receptors all come from a man between 50 and 59 years old in good health and CMV-seropositive.

J is TRBJ2-5 and V is TRBV28; perhaps TRBD1 as D (8 bases). V lost 8 bases, J lost 6 bases, and 19 bases lay in between. CDR1 is MDHEN, CDR2 SYDVKM, per germline. The CDR3 covers 14 residues. The CDR3 protein is CASGQGGIQKTQYF. Written as DNA, the CDR3 is TGTGCCAGCGGACAGGGAGGGATACAAAAGACCCAGTACTTC. The complete variable domain, with remaining parts taken from reference TRBV28 and TRBJ2-5, reads DVKVTQSSRYLVKRTGEKVFLECVQDMDHENMFWYRQDPGLGLRLIYFSYDVKMKEKGDIPEGYSVSREKKERFSLILESASTNQTSMYLCASGQGGIQKTQYFGPGTRLLVL.

The chain recombines TRBV5-1 with TRBJ2-2; 8 nucleotides match TRBD2. From germline, CDR1 is SGHRS and CDR2 YFSETQ. The CDR3 totals 14 residues. J was trimmed by 6 bases and V by 6 bases; bases with no gene match: 7. CDR3 DNA sequence: TGCGCCAGCATGAGCGGGAGTCGAGCCGGGGAGCTGTTTTTT. Translation: CASMSGSRAGELFF.

The chain couples TRBV9 to TRBJ2-1; 9 bases are a match to TRBD2. This CDR3 has 16 residues. V lost 4 bases, J lost 5 bases, and 10 bases stayed unmatched. Germline CDR1 and CDR2: SGDLS and YYNGEE. This chain's CDR3 is CASSHPLAGGHNEQFF. The CDR3 DNA sequence: TGTGCCAGCAGCCACCCCCTGGCGGGGGGGCACAATGAGCAGTTCTTC.

The V and J genes are TRBV7-2 and TRBJ1-6; 9 bases map to TRBD1. The CDR3 is made up of 16 amino acids. Germline assignment: CDR1 SGHTA and CDR2 FQGNSA. With 5 bases clipped from V and 5 bases from J, the junction kept 7 bases outside the gene matches. The CDR3 protein is CASSPRDRVHNSPLHF. The CDR3 coding sequence is TGTGCCAGCAGCCCCCGGGACAGGGTCCATAATTCACCCCTCCACTTT.

The rearrangement uses TRBV5-1 and TRBJ2-1, with 7 bases matching TRBD1. The CDR3 totals 16 residues. Germline values: CDR1 SGHRS, CDR2 YFSETQ. After removal of 2 bases from V and 5 bases from J, the junction contained 10 bases not matched to a gene. CDR3 loop: CASSFKTGMMDNEQFF. DNA for the CDR3: TGCGCCAGCAGCTTCAAGACAGGGATGATGGACAATGAGCAGTTCTTC.

As for this clone: Other DNA sequences of this sample code for an identical CDR3. The chain joins TRBV7-2 to TRBJ2-3; D gene unclear. The CDR3 runs 14 residues. Germline lookup yields CDR1 SGHTA and CDR2 FQGNSA. V lost 1 base to trimming and J lost 2 bases, with 7 bases between them. CDR3 sequence reads: CASSLGLYTDTQYF. DNA for the CDR3: TGTGCCAGCAGCTTAGGTCTATACACAGATACGCAGTATTTT.

This chain connects TRBV5-3 to TRBJ2-7; the D gene is possibly TRBD2 (6 bases). TRBV5-3 is an ORF, with its function uncertain. V lost 0 bases and J 2 bases, leaving 18 bases between the germline ends. The CDR3 has 17 residues. CDR3 loop: CARSLVDRRDSAYEQYF. The CDR3 DNA is TGTGCCAGAAGCTTGGTTGACCGCCGGGACTCGGCCTACGAGCAGTACTTC.

In its sample, this clone was seen a few times. This chain connects TRBV19 to TRBJ2-1; the match to TRBD2 covers 8 bases. The CDR3 length is 13 residues. After removal of 7 bases from V and 6 bases from J, the junction contained 5 bases not matched to a gene. CDR1 and CDR2 from the germline V gene are LNHDA and SQIVND (reference sequence). The CDR3, as DNA: TGTGCCAGTAACGCCGGGAGGGCCAATGAGCAGTTCTTC. Translating it yields CASNAGRANEQFF.

V and J are TRBV2 and TRBJ1-1, with no clear D. The germline V gene has CDR1 SNHLY and CDR2 FYNNEI. The CDR3 consists of 11 residues. The V end lost 9 bases, the J end lost 1 base, and 6 bases lay between the germline ends. CDR3 bases: TGTGCCAGGGCAGGGAACACTGAAGCTTTCTTT. It specifies CARAGNTEAFF.

The chain employs TRBV5-1 and TRBJ2-3, with a weak D call TRBD2 (5 bases). The CDR3 is made up of 16 amino acids. V lost 0 bases, J lost 0 bases, and 11 bases lay in between. The germline V gene has CDR1 SGHRS and CDR2 YFSETQ. The CDR3 nucleotides read TGCGCCAGCAGCTTGGAATCGCGGGCTAGCACAGATACGCAGTATTTT. Amino acids: CASSLESRASTDTQYF.

This clone was seen a handful of times. No DNA is shown, since the ends of the CDR3 on it are uncertain; the CDR3 is the one TCRdb lists. The rearrangement links TRBV27 to TRBJ1-1. CDR1 is MNHEY and CDR2 is SMNVEV in the germline V gene (reference sequence). The CDR3 comprises 14 residues, both ends counted. The CDR3 region is CASSSSGGNTEAFF.

On this clone: The junction departs from germline at one end; a sequencing error may be responsible. The chain combines TRBV7-9 with TRBJ1-2, with D maybe TRBD1 (5 bases). The CDR3 runs to 12 residues. Germline CDR1 is SEHNR and CDR2 is FQNEAQ (reference sequence). CDR3 sequence: CSSSPGTYGYTF. DNA of the CDR3: TGTTCCAGCAGCCCCGGGACTTATGGCTACACCTTC.